The clone carrying this T cell receptor (beta chain) was found a few times. These data originate in a study of technical replicates of blood from four donors. Germline lookup yields CDR1 SEHNR and CDR2 FQNEAQ (reference sequence). With 4 bases removed from V and 1 base from J, the gap between germline ends came to 17 bases. CDR3 length: 17 amino acids. The protocol was immunoSEQ multiplex PCR, while the TCRdb copy is restricted to in-frame clones and leaves out a portion. The top ten clones hold roughly 0.4% of a sample with about 72,000 clones, just under 95% of them seen once. J is TRBJ1-3 and V is TRBV7-9; D is unclear. This clonotype originated in a human donor in good health. The specimen sequenced was T cells isolated from PBMCs. In DNA, the CDR3 is TGTGCCAGCAGCTCTAACGTCAGGAGGCAATCTGGAAACACCATATATTTT. Translated, it gives CASSSNVRRQSGNTIYF.